This T cell receptor (beta chain) was identified in a study of T cell responses to AZD1222 COVID-19 vaccine (TCRdb year 2021). With respect to the entire study: TCR sequencing was performed for 230 to 250 trial participants, of whom 207 were given two doses of AZD1222 and approximately 25 were given two doses of MenACWY control vaccine. Trial participants were enrolled into age subgroups of 18-55, 56-69 and 70-plus years, which contained around 150, 29 and 61 TCR-sequenced participants, respectively. General study outcomes and caveats: Reportedly, almost half of the unique spike-specific TCRs recognized epitopes lying outside the regions that are mutated in the B.1.351 and B.1.1.7 variants. Participants were mostly white British and included more females than males, and it was suggested by the authors that clonal diversity may have been underestimated. A significant rise in spike-specific TCR breadth and depth was observed after two AZD1222 doses relative to day 0 and relative to MenACWY recipients. Because no samples from the day 14 peak response were available, repertoires could be characterized only after the peak T cell response. In the small 56-69-year group, the increase in depth fell short of significance, most likely because of low power. Vaccine-associated CD4 TCRs spanned the whole spike protein, with dominant responses in regions 160-218 and 743-854. Conclusions about previously exposed vaccinees were limited because only 6 or 7 AZD1222 recipients were SARS-CoV-2 seropositive at baseline.

In the case of this clone: Its cognate antigen has yet to be identified. It has no much larger one-base neighbor in the sample; base qualities were not kept.

The time point label of this sample denotes: baseline before first vaccination. What the treatment or condition label conveys for this sample: meningococcal conjugate vaccine given as trial control. Vaccinee samples came from UK trials COV001 and COV002, including a single-blind randomized controlled phase 2/3 trial of AZD1222 (ChAdOx1 nCoV-19) in healthy adults. Trial participant PBMC samples were collected at day 0 and day 28 after the second dose for TCRbeta chain sequencing. The CDR3 regions of human TCRbeta chains were analyzed by immunosequencing. Under the source paper's analysis protocol: Repertoire TCRs were matched against a reference library of SARS-CoV-2-specific TCRs generated with the MIRA antigen-specificity platform. Breadth meant the fraction of unique TCRs that were SARS-CoV-2-associated, whereas depth meant the fraction of total T cells that were SARS-CoV-2-associated. Using the MIRA data, each spike-specific TCR was assigned both to the spike region to which the TCR was reactive and to a CD4 or CD8 class. Log10-transformed breadth and depth values were compared by one-way ANOVA with Sidak's multiple comparisons tests. TCRdb carries this immuneACCESS record with in-frame sequences only. Its versions omit some clonotypes, under half of them owing to an unresolved V gene in the studies checked, with the rest unexplained. That table is the source of V, J and clone size, and D and trimming were worked out from the DNA. The sample profile shows tens of thousands of clones; around 91% of them were found once. The top ten clonotypes cover 5.2% of the sample.

V and J are truncated by 8 bases and 8 bases respectively, leaving an intervening sequence of 15 bases. Spanning cysteine to phenylalanine, the CDR3 consists of 13 amino acids. Solely the CDR3 DNA is kept, with 39 bases framed from the first base. The germline V gene specifies MDHEN as CDR1 and SYDVKM as CDR2. The TCR originated in an adult in good health. Sequences were derived from peripheral blood, sampled on day 0 of MenACWY control vaccination. This chain joins TRBV28 to TRBJ1-4; perhaps TRBD1 is the D gene, with 6 bases matching. The CDR3 has the sequence CASRGGGVEKLFF. Here is the DNA: TGTGCCAGCCGAGGGGGAGGGGTAGAAAAACTGTTTTTT. Joined to the reference TRBV28 and TRBJ1-4 proteins, this CDR3 gives the full variable domain: DVKVTQSSRYLVKRTGEKVFLECVQDMDHENMFWYRQDPGLGLRLIYFSYDVKMKEKGDIPEGYSVSREKKERFSLILESASTNQTSMYLCASRGGGVEKLFFGSGTQLSVL.